Listed below are T cell receptor beta chains from one sample, sequenced in a study of tumor-infiltrating lymphocytes in localized non-small cell lung cancer. Method: immunoSEQ multiplex PCR; TCRdb's copy keeps in-frame clones and lacks some. In the table there are under 25,000 clones, roughly three fifths of which are singletons. Material: lung tumor tissue. Receptor source: a human donor with non-small cell lung cancer. CDR3s include the opening cysteine and the closing phenylalanine or tryptophan. The D gene is left open where the match is weak. Clone size is shown for a subset of rows, as once, few, many or a class of expanded clone.

j_call: TRBJ2-3; d_call: .; v_call: TRBV5-6; clone_size: .; cdr3_aa: CASSRAGTGDTQYF; cdr3_nt: TGTGCCAGCAGCCGGGCCGGGACCGGCGATACGCAGTATTTT
j_call: TRBJ1-1; d_call: .; v_call: TRBV19; clone_size: .; cdr3_aa: CASSPSGTLGEDTEAFF; cdr3_nt: TGTGCCAGTAGTCCCAGTGGGACCCTCGGGGAGGACACTGAAGCTTTCTTT
j_call: TRBJ1-3; d_call: .; v_call: TRBV9; clone_size: .; cdr3_aa: CASSARGSSGNTIYF; cdr3_nt: TGTGCCAGCAGTGCCCGCGGGAGCTCTGGAAACACCATATATTTT
j_call: TRBJ2-1; d_call: .; v_call: TRBV14; clone_size: once; cdr3_aa: CASSQLLAAEQFF; cdr3_nt: TGTGCCAGCAGCCAATTACTAGCTGCTGAGCAGTTCTTC
j_call: TRBJ1-2; d_call: .; v_call: TRBV18; clone_size: .; cdr3_aa: CASSLGTDHYGYTF; cdr3_nt: TGTGCCAGCTCACTGGGGACGGACCACTATGGCTACACCTTC
j_call: TRBJ2-4; d_call: .; v_call: TRBV11-2; clone_size: .; cdr3_aa: CASSLDPGVNIQYF; cdr3_nt: TGTGCCAGCAGCTTAGATCCGGGGGTGAACATTCAGTACTTC
j_call: TRBJ1-2; d_call: .; v_call: TRBV28; clone_size: few; cdr3_aa: CASSFALIKQRELYGYTF; cdr3_nt: TGTGCCAGCAGTTTCGCTTTAATTAAACAGCGGGAGCTATATGGCTACACCTTC
j_call: TRBJ2-1; d_call: TRBD2; v_call: TRBV7-2; clone_size: few; cdr3_aa: CASSPLGLAGQQFF; cdr3_nt: TGTGCCAGCAGCCCTCTCGGACTAGCGGGACAGCAGTTCTTC
j_call: TRBJ2-5; d_call: .; v_call: TRBV2; clone_size: few; cdr3_aa: CASKESGAGRTQYF; cdr3_nt: TGTGCCAGCAAGGAGTCGGGGGCTGGCCGGACCCAGTACTTC
j_call: TRBJ2-2; d_call: TRBD2; v_call: TRBV2; clone_size: once; cdr3_aa: CASGGGSTGELFF; cdr3_nt: TGTGCCAGCGGGGGGGGGAGCACCGGGGAGCTGTTTTTT
j_call: TRBJ2-2; d_call: .; v_call: TRBV2; clone_size: few; cdr3_aa: CASSLSGGGELFF; cdr3_nt: TGTGCCAGCAGTTTATCCGGAGGCGGGGAGCTGTTTTTT
j_call: TRBJ2-1; d_call: .; v_call: TRBV11-2; clone_size: .; cdr3_aa: CASSLDTSIPQFF; cdr3_nt: TGTGCCAGCAGCTTAGATACGTCTATCCCACAGTTCTTC
j_call: TRBJ2-4; d_call: .; v_call: TRBV10-3; clone_size: .; cdr3_aa: CAISDVSADIQYF; cdr3_nt: TGTGCCATCAGTGATGTCTCTGCGGACATTCAGTACTTC
j_call: TRBJ2-1; d_call: TRBD2; v_call: TRBV7-7; clone_size: .; cdr3_aa: CASSLGASGSLDEQFF; cdr3_nt: TGTGCCAGCAGCTTAGGGGCTAGCGGGAGTCTGGATGAGCAGTTCTTC
j_call: TRBJ1-1; d_call: .; v_call: TRBV18; clone_size: few; cdr3_aa: CASSPGHTNTEAFF; cdr3_nt: TGTGCCAGCTCACCGGGACACACGAACACTGAAGCTTTCTTT
j_call: TRBJ2-2; d_call: .; v_call: TRBV5-6; clone_size: .; cdr3_aa: CASSLDSTIRELFF; cdr3_nt: TGTGCCAGCAGCTTGGACAGTACCATTAGGGAGCTGTTTTTT
j_call: TRBJ1-1; d_call: .; v_call: TRBV5-1; clone_size: .; cdr3_aa: CASSVTGRDTEAFF; cdr3_nt: TGCGCCAGCAGCGTAACAGGGAGAGACACTGAAGCTTTCTTT
j_call: TRBJ1-2; d_call: .; v_call: TRBV29-1; clone_size: .; cdr3_aa: CSVEDRSSYGYTF; cdr3_nt: TGCAGCGTTGAAGATCGGAGTTCTTATGGCTACACCTTC
j_call: TRBJ1-2; d_call: TRBD1; v_call: TRBV5-4; clone_size: .; cdr3_aa: CASSLVSQGADGYTF; cdr3_nt: TGTGCCAGCAGCTTGGTTAGCCAGGGGGCAGATGGCTACACCTTC
j_call: TRBJ2-3; d_call: TRBD2; v_call: TRBV9; clone_size: .; cdr3_aa: CASSVSLAEGDTQYF; cdr3_nt: TGTGCCAGCAGCGTTTCACTAGCGGAGGGGGATACGCAGTATTTT
j_call: TRBJ1-5; d_call: .; v_call: TRBV5-5; clone_size: .; cdr3_aa: CASSPGTYNQPQHF; cdr3_nt: TGTGCCAGCAGCCCGGGGACATACAATCAGCCCCAGCATTTT
j_call: TRBJ2-3; d_call: TRBD2; v_call: TRBV19; clone_size: .; cdr3_aa: CASKVAGESDTQYF; cdr3_nt: TGTGCCAGTAAGGTAGCGGGAGAGTCAGATACGCAGTATTTT